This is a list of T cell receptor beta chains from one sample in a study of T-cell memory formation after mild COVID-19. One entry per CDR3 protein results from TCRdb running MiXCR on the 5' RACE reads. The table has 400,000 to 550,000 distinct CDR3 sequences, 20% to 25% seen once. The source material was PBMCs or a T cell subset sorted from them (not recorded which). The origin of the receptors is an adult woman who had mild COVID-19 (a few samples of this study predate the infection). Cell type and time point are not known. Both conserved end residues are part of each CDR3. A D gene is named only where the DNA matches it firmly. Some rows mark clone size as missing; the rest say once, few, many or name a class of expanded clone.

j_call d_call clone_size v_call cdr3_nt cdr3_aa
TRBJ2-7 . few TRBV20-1 TGCAGTGCTCGACAACCTGGCCACGAGCAGTACTTC CSARQPGHEQYF
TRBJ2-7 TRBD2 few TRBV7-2 TGTGCCAGCAGCTTAGCCTTGCGGGGGGCCTTCTACGAGCAGTACTTC CASSLALRGAFYEQYF
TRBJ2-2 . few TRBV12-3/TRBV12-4 TGTGCCAGCAGTTCCCTCTCCGCCGGGGAGCTGTTTTTT CASSSLSAGELFF
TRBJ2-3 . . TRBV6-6 TGTGCCAGCAGTTACTGGGGACGGGGCACAGATACGCAGTATTTT CASSYWGRGTDTQYF
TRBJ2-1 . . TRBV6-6 TGTGCCAGCAGCCCCACTTTCTCCTACAATGAGCAGTTCTTC CASSPTFSYNEQFF
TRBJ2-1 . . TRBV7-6 TGTGCCAGCAGCTTTAATGTAGAGGGGCCTGACAATGAGCAGTTCTTC CASSFNVEGPDNEQFF
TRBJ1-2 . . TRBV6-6 TGTGCCAGCAGTCAAGGACAGCCCACTGGGTATGGCTACACCTTC CASSQGQPTGYGYTF
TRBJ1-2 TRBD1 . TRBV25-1 TGTGCCAGCAGTGAATGGCCCGACAGGGATGGCTACACCTTC CASSEWPDRDGYTF
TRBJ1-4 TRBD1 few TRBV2 TGTGCCAGCAGTCGACTCACAGGGGGCTTAGGTGTTAGTGAAAAACTGTTTTTT CASSRLTGGLGVSEKLFF
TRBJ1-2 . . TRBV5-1 TGCGCCAGCAGCCCCGGGACTCGCTATGGCTACACCTTC CASSPGTRYGYTF
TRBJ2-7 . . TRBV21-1 TGTGCCAGCGGGGAGAACACCTACGAGCAGTACTTC CASGENTYEQYF
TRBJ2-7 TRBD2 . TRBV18 TGTGCCAGCTCACCAGGGGTAGCGGGAGCAGACGAGCAGTACTTC CASSPGVAGADEQYF
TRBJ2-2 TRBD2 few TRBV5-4 TGTGCCAGCAGCTTCCCCGGGACTAGCGGGGGGACTTTCACCGGGGAGCTGTTTTTT CASSFPGTSGGTFTGELFF